The 29 T cell receptor beta chains in this list originate from one sample, sequenced in a study of blood T cell repertoires in COVID-19. The protocol was immunoSEQ multiplex PCR, while the TCRdb copy is restricted to in-frame clones and leaves out a portion. The sample contains a few hundred thousand clones, approximately 90% of which appear only once. The sample taken for sequencing was PBMCs or T cells enriched from blood (not recorded which). Receptor source: a woman in her forties who had been exposed to COVID-19.

The genes are TRBV3-1 (or the pseudogene TRBV3-2) and TRBJ2-3, with D unclear. The CDR3 has 14 amino acids. Trimming took off 4 bases at V and 6 bases at J, with 14 bases between the two ends. CDR1 is LGHDT and CDR2 is YNNKEL in the germline V gene (reference sequence). The CDR3 DNA reads TGTGCCAGCAGCCCGATCAGGAATTTTGATACGCAGTATTTT. It encodes CASSPIRNFDTQYF.

The chain is built from TRBV24-1 and TRBJ2-7; 7 nucleotides align to TRBD1. CDR1 is KGHDR, CDR2 SFDVKD, per germline. This CDR3 has 13 amino acids. V shed 4 bases and J 3 bases; nucleotides not matched to a gene: 2. Here the CDR3 reads CATSDRTGYEQYF. The CDR3 nucleotides are TGTGCCACCAGTGACCGGACAGGCTACGAGCAGTACTTC.

The rearrangement joins TRBV7-2 to TRBJ1-1, with D perhaps TRBD1 (5 bases). The CDR3 totals 14 residues. Germline V gives CDR1 SGHTA, CDR2 FQGNSA. The V end was cut by 1 base, the J end by 4 bases, with 10 bases between. CDR3 DNA sequence: TGTGCCAGCAGCTTAGACAGGAGGGGCACTGAAGCTTTCTTT. It specifies CASSLDRRGTEAFF.

The chain has TRBV7-2 and TRBJ2-3, with 8 bases fitting TRBD2. This CDR3 is built from 17 residues. CDR1 SGHTA and CDR2 FQGNSA come from the germline V gene. V dropped 1 base and J dropped 5; count of bases not matched to a gene: 11. This chain's CDR3 is CASSLEQAGVIGDTQYF. As DNA, the CDR3 is TGTGCCAGCAGCTTAGAACAAGCGGGAGTCATAGGAGATACGCAGTATTTT.

The chain is built from TRBV19 and TRBJ1-5; 8 positions match TRBD1. CDR1 is LNHDA, CDR2 SQIVND, per germline (reference sequence). The CDR3 loop spans 17 amino acids. Germline trimming cut 5 bases from V and 2 bases from J; bases unmatched to any gene: 11. The CDR3 nucleotides read TGTGCCAGTAGTGTGGACAGGGCAATGAGGGGCAATCAGCCCCAGCATTTT. Translating it yields CASSVDRAMRGNQPQHF.

The genes are TRBV6-6 and TRBJ2-3; 7 bases fit TRBD2. With V trimmed by 2 bases and J by 2 bases, 7 bases remained unmatched. The CDR3 extends over 16 amino acids. CDR1 is MNHNY, CDR2 SVGAGI, per germline (reference sequence). The CDR3 loop is CASSYQRGKITDTQYF. The CDR3 nucleotides read TGTGCCAGCAGTTACCAGCGGGGAAAGATCACAGATACGCAGTATTTT.

J is TRBJ2-7 and V is TRBV20-1; 10 bases match TRBD2. Germline V gene data show CDR1 as DFQATT and CDR2 as SNEGSKA (reference sequence). The length of the CDR3 is 15 residues. The V gene end was trimmed by 3 bases and the J gene end by 7 bases; junction bases not matched to a gene: 12. CDR3 protein: CSASPLAGATLEQYF. As DNA, the CDR3 is TGCAGTGCTAGTCCCCTAGCGGGAGCAACCCTGGAGCAGTACTTC.

The chain combines TRBV2 with TRBJ1-2; D is undetermined. This CDR3 spans 11 amino acids. Trimming shortened V by 11 bases and J by 8 bases, and 15 bases separated the two germline ends. Germline V CDR1 and CDR2: SNHLY, FYNNEI. The CDR3 coding sequence is TGTGCCTCGAAGGAGCGATGGGGCTACACCTTC. The encoded protein is CASKERWGYTF.

The chain joins TRBV29-1 to TRBJ2-2; TRBD2 agrees at 10 bases. V shed 6 bases, J shed 5 bases, and the junction held 15 bases outside the gene matches. Germline V lookup: CDR1 SQVTM, CDR2 ANQGSEA. This CDR3 contains 17 residues. The CDR3 here is CSVDPGLAFSGTGELFF. CDR3 nucleotide sequence: TGCAGCGTAGACCCGGGACTAGCGTTTAGCGGTACCGGGGAGCTGTTTTTT.

This clone was seen only once. The J gene is TRBJ1-3, the V gene TRBV7-2, with D maybe TRBD1 (5 bases). Trimming shortened V by 0 bases and J by 7 bases, and 13 bases separated the two germline ends. This CDR3 has 15 amino acids. In germline, CDR1 is SGHTA, CDR2 FQGNSA. The CDR3 region is CASSLAVKGPNTIYF. For the CDR3, the DNA is TGTGCCAGCAGCTTAGCGGTGAAGGGGCCGAACACCATATATTTT.

J is TRBJ2-6 and V is TRBV7-2; D may be TRBD2 (6 bases). The CDR3 covers 15 residues. Germline V gene sequence: CDR1 SGHTA, CDR2 FQGNSA. V gave up 5 bases and J gave up 4 bases, with 12 bases separating them. DNA of the CDR3: TGTGCCAGCAGCCCACGACTAGGCGGGGCCAACGTCCTGACTTTC. The encoded protein is CASSPRLGGANVLTF. Using reference TRBV7-2 and TRBJ2-6 for the parts outside the CDR3, the full variable domain is GAGVSQSPSNKVTEKGKDVELRCDPISGHTALYWYRQSLGQGLEFLIYFQGNSAPDKSGLPSDRFSAERTGGSVSTLTIQRTQQEDSAVYLCASSPRLGGANVLTFGAGSRLTVL.

A single count supports this clone. This chain links TRBV2 with TRBJ1-1; D possibly corresponds to TRBD1 (5 bases). The length of the CDR3 is 13 residues. Trimming stripped 9 bases from V and 6 bases from J, with 17 bases between. Germline V lookup: CDR1 SNHLY, CDR2 FYNNEI. The CDR3 reads CASTTGFNAEAFF. The DNA for the CDR3 is TGTGCCAGTACAACAGGATTCAACGCTGAAGCTTTCTTT.

V and J are TRBV27 and TRBJ1-2; 7 bases map to TRBD1. In germline, CDR1 is MNHEY, CDR2 SMNVEV (reference sequence). The CDR3 has 15 amino acids. With 5 bases clipped from V and 3 bases from J, the junction kept 9 bases outside the gene matches. The CDR3 reads CASSTRQGFHYGYTF. The CDR3 DNA reads as TGTGCCAGCAGTACCCGACAGGGCTTCCACTATGGCTACACCTTC.

This clone showed up just once. The chain is built from TRBV12-3 or TRBV12-4 and TRBJ1-5; maybe TRBD1 (6 bases). Trimming removed 6 bases at V and 6 bases at J, with 12 bases between. The CDR3 covers 13 residues. The chain's CDR3 is CASRKSDSQPQHF. The CDR3 nucleotides are TGTGCCAGCAGAAAATCGGACAGTCAGCCCCAGCATTTT.

This clone was seen a few times. The chain is built from TRBV7-2 and TRBJ1-5; possibly TRBD1 for D (6 bases). CDR3 length equals 18 residues. The germline V gene has CDR1 SGHTA and CDR2 FQGNSA. The V end lost 2 bases, the J end lost 2 bases, and 19 bases lay between the germline ends. The CDR3 sequence is CASSLFMGARLGNQPQHF. The CDR3 bases are TGTGCCAGCAGCTTATTCATGGGGGCGAGGTTGGGCAATCAGCCCCAGCATTTT.

CDR3 in amino acids: CASGTSSYEQYF. The CDR3 region has the DNA TGTGCCAGCGGTACGAGCTCCTACGAGCAGTACTTC. The V and J genes are TRBV12-3 or TRBV12-4 and TRBJ2-7, with D unresolved. The CDR3 has 12 residues. The V and J ends lost 8 bases and 0 bases respectively, with 8 bases between them.

The chain carries TRBV21-1 and TRBJ2-1; the table's D call, TRBD2, was not checked against the DNA. TRBV21-1 is labeled a pseudogene. The CDR3 has 16 residues. The CDR3: CASSKLGEGFYNEQFF. In nucleotides, the CDR3 is TGTGCCAGCAGCAAGTTAGGAGAGGGTTTCTACAATGAGCAGTTCTTC.

In DNA form, the CDR3 reads TGTGCCAGCAGCTCCGACACCGCCTACGAGCAGTACTTC. Amino acids: CASSSDTAYEQYF. J is TRBJ2-7 and V is TRBV11-3; no firm D call. The V end lost 4 bases, the J end lost 2 bases, and 9 bases lay between the germline ends. The CDR3 is made up of 13 amino acids. Germline CDR1 is SGHNT and CDR2 is YENEEA.

V usage is TRBV30 and J usage is TRBJ1-3; D gene uncertain. CDR3 length: 11 residues. V lost 0 bases to trimming and J lost 8 bases, with 5 bases between them. Germline-derived CDR1 and CDR2 are GTSNPN and SVGIG (reference sequence). The CDR3 spells CAWSVSDTIYF. As DNA, the CDR3 is TGTGCCTGGAGTGTCTCAGACACCATATATTTT.

The chain has TRBV4-1 and TRBJ1-4, with 7 bases aligning to TRBD1. The junction had 6 bases not matched to a gene; V was cut back by 1 base and J by 7 bases. This CDR3 is built from 15 residues. Per germline, CDR1 MGHRA and CDR2 YSYEKL. DNA for the CDR3: TGCGCCAGCAGCCAAGGGACAGGTTTGGGTGAAAAACTGTTTTTT. Translated: CASSQGTGLGEKLFF.

The chain is built from TRBV7-9 and TRBJ1-2; a weak D match, TRBD1 (5 bases). CDR3 length: 15 residues. The germline gives CDR1 SEHNR, CDR2 FQNEAQ (reference sequence). Trimming took off 4 bases at V and 3 bases at J, with 15 bases between the two ends. This CDR3 reads CASSSNRQSYYGYTF. The CDR3 bases are TGTGCCAGCAGCTCTAATAGACAGAGTTACTATGGCTACACCTTC.

This chain uses TRBV6-5 with TRBJ1-2; TRBD1 is a possible D gene (5 bases). Germline V gives CDR1 MNHEY, CDR2 SVGAGI. V was cut by 5 bases and J by 3 bases, with 16 bases left in between. This CDR3 spans 15 amino acids. The CDR3 sequence: CASSRQGRVDYGYTF. The CDR3 nucleotides are TGTGCCAGCAGTCGGCAGGGAAGGGTTGACTATGGCTACACCTTC.

V is TRBV7-9 and J is TRBJ2-2, with TRBD1 as a possible D gene (6 bases). Germline V gene sequence: CDR1 SEHNR, CDR2 FQNEAQ (reference sequence). Trimming removed 2 bases at V and 4 bases at J, with 14 bases between. There are 16 residues in the CDR3. This chain's CDR3 is CASSLLTGKGTGELFF. DNA of the CDR3: TGTGCCAGCAGCTTACTAACAGGGAAGGGCACCGGGGAGCTGTTTTTT.

This rearrangement joins TRBV18 to TRBJ1-1; D gene unclear. The V gene lost 2 bases and the J gene lost 3 bases, with 10 bases spanning the gap. CDR3 length: 14 residues. The germline V gene has CDR1 KGHSH and CDR2 LQKENI. The CDR3 region is CASSPKRGYTEAFF. For the CDR3, the DNA is TGTGCCAGCTCACCAAAGCGCGGCTACACTGAAGCTTTCTTT.

This clone was counted only a few times. The chain carries TRBV3-1 (or the pseudogene TRBV3-2) and TRBJ2-1, with 7 positions matching TRBD2. CDR1 is LGHDT and CDR2 is YNNKEL in the germline V gene (reference sequence). There are 20 residues in the CDR3. V gave up 1 base and J gave up 6 bases; unmatched junction bases: 21. CDR3 DNA: TGTGCCAGCAGCCAAGCGGACTCCCACCGGGCCTGGGGGGGTAGCAATGAGCAGTTCTTC. Translation: CASSQADSHRAWGGSNEQFF.

Remarks on this clone: Compared with germline, one end of the junction differs, possibly owing to a read error. The chain has TRBV6-6 and TRBJ1-1, with D possibly TRBD1 on 6 matching bases. The CDR3 is 17 residues long. Germline V CDR1 and CDR2: MNHNY, SVGAGI (reference sequence). This chain's CDR3 is CASGRYRERGTSGILAF. DNA for the CDR3: TGTGCCAGCGGCCGATACAGGGAAAGGGGAACCTCTGGGATCTTGGCCTTT.

This rearrangement joins TRBV19 to TRBJ1-5; D is undetermined. Looked up from germline, CDR1 is LNHDA and CDR2 is SQIVND (reference sequence). Deletions cut 7 bases from V and 0 bases from J, with 13 bases between. This CDR3 has 15 amino acids. DNA of the CDR3: TGTGCCAGTAACTCGGGGAGAGTTAGCAATCAGCCCCAGCATTTT. This sequence encodes CASNSGRVSNQPQHF.

The chain uses TRBV5-1 and TRBJ1-1; D is uncertain. V lost 0 bases, J lost 1 base, and 10 bases lay in between. The germline gives CDR1 SGHRS, CDR2 YFSETQ. The CDR3 covers 15 residues. The CDR3 bases are TGCGCCAGCAGCTTGGGTCCAAACGGGAACACTGAAGCTTTCTTT. As protein: CASSLGPNGNTEAFF.

This chain links TRBV30 with TRBJ2-5; D may be TRBD2 (5 bases). With 8 bases removed from V and 5 bases from J, the gap between germline ends came to 15 bases. CDR1 GTSNPN and CDR2 SVGIG come from the germline V gene (reference sequence). This CDR3 region has 12 residues. CDR3 sequence reads: CAHGDVGETQYF. The CDR3 region has the DNA TGTGCCCACGGGGATGTCGGGGAGACCCAGTACTTC.